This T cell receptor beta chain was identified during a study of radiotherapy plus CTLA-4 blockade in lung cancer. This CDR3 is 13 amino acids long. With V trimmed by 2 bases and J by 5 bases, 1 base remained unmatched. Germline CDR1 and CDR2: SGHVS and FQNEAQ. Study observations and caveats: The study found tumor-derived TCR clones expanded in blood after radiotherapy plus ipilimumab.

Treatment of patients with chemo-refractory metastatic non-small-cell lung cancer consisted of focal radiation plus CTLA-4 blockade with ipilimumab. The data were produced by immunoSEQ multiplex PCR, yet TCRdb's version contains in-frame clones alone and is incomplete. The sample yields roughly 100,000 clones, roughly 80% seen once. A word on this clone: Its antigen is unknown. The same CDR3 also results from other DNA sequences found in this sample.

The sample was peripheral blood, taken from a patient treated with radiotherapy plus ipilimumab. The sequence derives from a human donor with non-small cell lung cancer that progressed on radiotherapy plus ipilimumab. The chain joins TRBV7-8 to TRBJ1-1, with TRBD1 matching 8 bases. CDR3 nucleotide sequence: TGTGCCAGCAGCTTAACAGGGGGAACTGAAGCTTTCTTT. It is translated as CASSLTGGTEAFF.